These 9 T cell receptor beta chains were all obtained from the same sample, sequenced in a study of pediatric ulcerative colitis. Here immunoSEQ multiplex PCR was the method, and the copy in TCRdb shows in-frame clones only, minus some. This sample carries approximately 14,000 clones, 80% to 90% of them seen once, and the ten largest clones take 0.9% to 1%. The specimen was blood. The receptors were sampled from a boy aged 10-17 years with moderate ulcerative colitis.

The chain employs TRBV19 and TRBJ2-3; 10 nucleotides agree with TRBD2. The CDR3 has 15 amino acids. Germline-derived CDR1 and CDR2 are LNHDA and SQIVND (reference sequence). V shed 5 bases, J shed 6 bases, and the junction held 8 bases outside the gene matches. The CDR3 reads CASSVVAGGQDTQYF. The CDR3 region has the DNA TGTGCCAGTAGTGTTGTAGCGGGAGGCCAGGATACGCAGTATTTT.

This clone was seen a single time. This chain links TRBV27 with TRBJ1-5; D remains ambiguous. V lost 0 bases, J lost 0 bases, and 12 bases lay in between. The CDR3 has 17 residues. Germline V gene data show CDR1 as MNHEY and CDR2 as SMNVEV (reference sequence). This CDR3 is CASSLSSGPDSNQPQHF. CDR3 DNA: TGTGCCAGCAGTTTATCTTCTGGGCCGGATAGCAATCAGCCCCAGCATTTT.

The chain joins TRBV18 to TRBJ1-2; no reliable D call. Trimming took off 3 bases at V and 8 bases at J, with 19 bases between the two ends. Germline CDR1 KGHSH, CDR2 LQKENI. The CDR3 sequence is 15 residues long. CDR3 nucleotides: TGTGCCAGCTCACCTATAAATGACGACCCCGGAGGCTACACCTTC. Amino acid sequence: CASSPINDDPGGYTF. The entire variable domain, with the rest obtained from reference TRBV18 and TRBJ1-2, is as follows: NAGVMQNPRHLVRRRGQEARLRCSPMKGHSHVYWYRQLPEEGLKFMVYLQKENIIDESGMPKERFSAEFPKEGPSILRIQQVVRGDSAAYFCASSPINDDPGGYTFGSGTRLTVV.

This chain connects TRBV9 to TRBJ1-2, with unresolved D. This CDR3 contains 14 residues. V was trimmed by 1 base and J by 7 bases, leaving 14 bases between them. Germline CDR1 is SGDLS and CDR2 is YYNGEE. CDR3 DNA sequence: TGTGCCAGCAGCGTACCCGGTCAGGTGGGTGGCTACACCTTC. Amino acid sequence: CASSVPGQVGGYTF.

CDR3 region: CASSQMLSSGANVLTF. CDR3 in DNA: TGCGCCAGCAGCCAGATGCTGAGCTCTGGGGCCAACGTCCTGACTTTC. This chain joins TRBV4-1 and TRBJ2-6; the D is unclear. The length of the CDR3 is 16 residues. The germline gives CDR1 MGHRA, CDR2 YSYEKL. V gave up 3 bases and J gave up 0 bases, with 9 bases separating them.

This chain connects TRBV30 to TRBJ2-5; TRBD2 matches 7 bases. Unmatched junction bases numbered 5, after V lost 8 bases and J lost 5 bases. The CDR3 consists of 11 residues. The V gene's germline CDR1 is GTSNPN and CDR2 SVGIG (reference sequence). The CDR3: CARSGGETQYF. The CDR3, as DNA: TGTGCCCGATCCGGGGGGGAGACCCAGTACTTC.

Only a few counts were recorded for this clone. The CDR3 loop is CASSQELGQGLVEQYF. In DNA, the CDR3 is TGCGCCAGCAGCCAAGAACTGGGACAGGGACTAGTTGAGCAGTACTTC. The chain uses TRBV4-1 and TRBJ2-7, with a possible D match to TRBD1 (9 bases). The V end lost 0 bases, the J end lost 7 bases, and 19 bases lay between the germline ends. The CDR3 is 16 amino acids. Germline lookup yields CDR1 MGHRA and CDR2 YSYEKL.

This sequence joins TRBV9 and TRBJ2-3; D is undetermined. The V gene lost 2 bases and the J gene lost 0 bases, with 7 bases spanning the gap. CDR1 is SGDLS and CDR2 is YYNGEE in the germline V gene. This CDR3 comprises 14 residues. DNA of the CDR3: TGTGCCAGCAGCGTGTACGGAAGCACAGATACGCAGTATTTT. Its translation: CASSVYGSTDTQYF.

This rearrangement joins TRBV5-4 to TRBJ2-7, with D perhaps assigned TRBD1 or TRBD2 (5 bases each). V lost 4 bases and J lost 3, with 11 bases in between. The CDR3 runs 13 residues. Germline CDR1 and CDR2: SGHNT and YYREEE (reference sequence). Here the CDR3 reads CASSPGRNYEQYF. DNA of the CDR3: TGTGCCAGCAGCCCGGGGCGAAACTACGAGCAGTACTTC.